This T cell receptor (beta chain) comes out of a study of circulating and synovial CD4+ cells in juvenile arthritis. Whole-study findings and limits: These repertoires were less diverse than bulk blood CD4 repertoires. CPL versus bulk CD4 samples: T cell genome counts differed by at least an order of magnitude.

On this clone itself: Its antigen is as yet unknown.

Method: immunoSEQ multiplex PCR; TCRdb's copy keeps in-frame clones and lacks some. The table includes around 32,000 clones, over 95% detected once. The CDR3 is 13 residues long. From germline, CDR1 is MDHEN and CDR2 SYDVKM. Trimming took off 3 bases at V and 6 bases at J, with 9 bases between the two ends. This chain connects TRBV28 to TRBJ1-5; tentative D call: TRBD1 (5 bases). The source of this sequence is a human donor with juvenile idiopathic arthritis. The sequencing sample was made of CD4+ T cells from blood. The CDR3 loop reads CASSFRGIQPQHF. The CDR3 DNA is TGTGCCAGCAGTTTTAGGGGAATTCAGCCCCAGCATTTT.